Listed below are T cell receptor beta chains from one sample, sequenced in a study of early T cells in non-severe SARS-CoV-2 infection. TCRdb analysed the 5' RACE reads with MiXCR anew, one entry per CDR3 protein. The table records under 95,000 distinct CDR3 sequences, 10% to 15% of them present only once. Sequenced material: whole blood. The receptors originated from an adult who was a healthcare worker with PCR-confirmed SARS-CoV-2 infection or an uninfected control (not recorded which). Each CDR3 is given with its conserved first and last residue. The D gene is left open where the match is weak. Some rows mark clone size as missing; the rest say once, few, many or name a class of expanded clone.

TRBD1 . TRBJ2-1 TRBV5-1 CASRTGGDSYNEQFF TGCGCCAGCAGGACAGGGGGGGACTCCTACAATGAGCAGTTCTTC
TRBD1 many TRBJ2-7 TRBV3-1 CASSLGQGTYEQYF TGTGCCAGCAGCCTCGGACAGGGGACCTACGAGCAGTACTTC
. few TRBJ2-2 TRBV28 CASSFPRTGELFF TGTGCCAGCAGTTTTCCGAGAACCGGGGAGCTGTTTTTT
TRBD1 . TRBJ1-1 TRBV27 CANPTGVLNTEAFF TGTGCCAACCCCACAGGGGTCCTTAACACTGAAGCTTTCTTT
TRBD2 once TRBJ2-1 TRBV19 CASSIGGRRLAGYNEQFF TGTGCCAGTAGTATAGGGGGAAGGAGGCTAGCGGGATACAATGAGCAGTTCTTC
TRBD2 many TRBJ2-3 TRBV5-4 CASRTGTSGSTDTQYF TGTGCCAGCAGAACCGGGACTAGCGGGAGCACAGATACGCAGTATTTT
TRBD1 . TRBJ1-5 TRBV20-1 CSARPGQGLIGNQPQHF TGCAGTGCGAGACCGGGACAGGGCCTGATCGGCAATCAGCCCCAGCATTTT
. . TRBJ2-1 TRBV20-1 CSADSGQQYNEQFF TGCAGTGCTGACTCTGGACAGCAATACAATGAGCAGTTCTTC
. . TRBJ2-3 TRBV7-9 CASGERAGATDTQYF TGTGCCAGCGGGGAACGGGCGGGCGCCACAGATACGCAGTATTTT
. many TRBJ2-1 TRBV29-1 CSVRGYEQFF TGCAGCGTAAGGGGGTATGAGCAGTTCTTC
. few TRBJ2-7 TRBV4-1 CASSRQARGDYEQYF TGCGCCAGCAGCCGCCAAGCGCGAGGGGACTACGAGCAGTACTTC
. . TRBJ1-4 TRBV27 CASGPLGGGNEKLFF TGTGCCAGCGGCCCTTTGGGGGGGGGTAATGAAAAACTGTTTTTT
TRBD1 . TRBJ1-1 TRBV13 CASSLDRGGATFF TGTGCCAGCAGCTTAGACAGGGGAGGTGCGACTTTCTTT
TRBD2 . TRBJ2-3 TRBV19 CASSLAGLLGTQYF TGTGCCAGTAGCCTAGCGGGCCTTTTGGGTACGCAGTATTTT
. few TRBJ2-7 TRBV20-1 CSARYPSSYEQYF TGCAGTGCTAGATACCCAAGCTCCTACGAGCAGTACTTC
. few TRBJ2-2 TRBV6-5 CASSYGQPNTGELFF TGTGCCAGCAGTTACGGGCAGCCCAACACCGGGGAGCTGTTTTTT
. few TRBJ1-1 TRBV12-3/TRBV12-4 CASSAQAGVGGTEAFF TGTGCCAGCAGTGCTCAGGCGGGGGTCGGAGGGACTGAAGCTTTCTTT
. . TRBJ2-1 TRBV29-1 CSGRASYNEQFF TGCAGCGGGCGCGCTAGCTACAATGAGCAGTTCTTC
TRBD2 . TRBJ2-2 TRBV3-1 CASSPRMTSESTGELFF TGTGCCAGCAGTCCAAGAATGACTAGCGAGTCCACCGGGGAGCTGTTTTTT